The rows below give T cell receptor beta chains drawn from one sample of a study of long-term antiretroviral therapy in people with HIV. This table comes from immunoSEQ multiplex PCR, and its TCRdb copy is limited to in-frame clones, with some not included. The sample comprises tens of thousands of clones, over 75% of which are singletons, and 3% to 4.5% rests with the top ten. The sample here was unsorted PBMCs, taken 0.8 years before starting antiretroviral therapy. The receptors shown here come from a man younger than 30 with HIV. CDR3s include the opening cysteine and the closing phenylalanine or tryptophan. Fields, in order: CDR3 protein, CDR3 DNA, D gene, J gene, V gene, clone size. D genes are given only for firm matches. Some rows mark clone size as missing; the rest say once, few, many or name a class of expanded clone.

CASSVLAGPNSEQYF TGTGCCAGCAGCGTACTAGCGGGACCGAACTCCGAGCAGTACTTC TRBD2 TRBJ2-7 TRBV7-8 few
CAWSAPGSVRGYTF TGTGCCTGGAGTGCGCCGGGCAGCGTGCGTGGCTACACCTTC NA TRBJ1-2 TRBV30 NA
CASSFGSLTEAFF TGTGCCAGCAGTTTTGGCAGTTTGACTGAAGCTTTCTTT NA TRBJ1-1 TRBV27 NA
CAFRTRTGYDVNYGYTF TGTGCCTTTCGGACACGGACAGGGTATGATGTTAACTATGGCTACACCTTC TRBD1 TRBJ1-2 TRBV30 NA
CASSPPVSASSGYNEQFF TGTGCCAGCAGCCCCCCGGTTAGCGCTTCCTCGGGATACAATGAGCAGTTCTTC NA TRBJ2-1 TRBV9 few
CASSDRVTSYGYTF TGTGCCAGCAGCGACCGAGTGACAAGTTATGGCTACACCTTC NA TRBJ1-2 TRBV5-6 few
CASSLELGVWETQYF TGTGCCAGCAGCTTAGAGCTTGGCGTATGGGAGACCCAGTACTTC NA TRBJ2-5 TRBV7-9 once
CASSSYRDGTLHF TGTGCCAGCAGCAGCTACAGGGACGGGACCCTCCACTTT NA TRBJ1-6 TRBV7-8 NA
CASRKVAGNTEAFF TGTGCCAGCAGAAAGGTGGCCGGGAACACTGAAGCTTTCTTT NA TRBJ1-1 TRBV27 NA
CASSAGLQGARNTIYF TGTGCCAGCAGTGCGGGGCTACAGGGGGCAAGAAACACCATATATTTT TRBD1 TRBJ1-3 TRBV6-1 NA
CASSPLRGQETQYF TGTGCCAGCAGCCCCCTCCGGGGCCAAGAGACCCAGTACTTC NA TRBJ2-5 TRBV9 NA
CASSPQTGRAEAFF TGTGCCAGCTCACCACAAACAGGGAGGGCGGAAGCTTTCTTT NA TRBJ1-1 TRBV18 NA
CASSIVLNTEAFF TGTGCCAGTAGTATAGTCTTGAACACTGAAGCTTTCTTT NA TRBJ1-1 TRBV19 NA
CATSREARGPSIF TGTGCCACCAGCAGAGAGGCCAGGGGCCCATCAATCTTC NA TRBJ1-2 TRBV15 few
CASSLVDDTGELFF TGTGCCAGCAGCTTAGTAGACGACACCGGGGAGCTGTTTTTT NA TRBJ2-2 TRBV11-2 NA
CASSFGSAGELFF TGTGCCAGCAGCTTTGGGAGTGCCGGGGAGCTGTTTTTT NA TRBJ2-2 TRBV11-3 NA
CAEGHSGANVLTF TGTGCCGAGGGGCACTCTGGGGCCAACGTCCTGACTTTC NA TRBJ2-6 TRBV30 NA
CAIITGQGNYGYTF TGTGCCATCATTACGGGACAGGGAAACTATGGCTACACCTTC TRBD1 TRBJ1-2 TRBV10-3 NA
CASSIHHEKNIQYF TGTGCCAGTAGTATTCATCACGAGAAAAACATTCAGTACTTC NA TRBJ2-4 TRBV19 NA
CASSLEGTQSGYTF TGCGCCAGCAGCTTGGAAGGGACACAGAGTGGCTACACCTTC NA TRBJ1-2 TRBV5-1 few
CASNSGGGTDTQYF TGTGCCAGCAACTCCGGGGGGGGCACAGATACGCAGTATTTT TRBD2 TRBJ2-3 TRBV9 NA
CASSDRNTGELFF TGTGCCAGCAGCGATCGAAACACCGGGGAGCTGTTTTTT NA TRBJ2-2 TRBV7-3 NA
CASSIPGDRGYGYTF TGTGCCAGTAGTATACCCGGTGACAGGGGCTATGGCTACACCTTC TRBD1 TRBJ1-2 TRBV19 NA
CASSLGLAGGPYNEQFF TGTGCCAGCAGCTTAGGTTTGGCGGGAGGACCCTACAATGAGCAGTTCTTC TRBD2 TRBJ2-1 TRBV11-2 NA
CASSAPRGYEQYF TGTGCCAGCAGCGCTCCGAGGGGCTACGAGCAGTACTTC NA TRBJ2-7 TRBV5-4 NA
CASSLRSSGNTIYF TGTGCCAGCAGTCTACGCAGCTCTGGAAACACCATATATTTT NA TRBJ1-3 TRBV6-1 NA
CASSQTENYEQYF TGCGCCAGCAGCCAGACAGAGAACTACGAGCAGTACTTC NA TRBJ2-7 TRBV5-1 NA
CASSLDTYNEQFF TGCGCCAGCAGCTTGGACACCTACAATGAGCAGTTCTTC NA TRBJ2-1 TRBV5-1 NA
CASGRYNSPLHF TGTGCCAGCGGTCGGTATAATTCACCCCTCCACTTT NA TRBJ1-6 TRBV9 NA
CASSLDGEQFF TGTGCCAGCAGCTTGGATGGTGAGCAGTTCTTC NA TRBJ2-1 TRBV5-6 NA
CASSFGGPDQPQHF TGCGCCAGCAGCTTCGGGGGGCCGGATCAGCCCCAGCATTTT NA TRBJ1-5 TRBV5-1 NA
CASLGVGPTYEQYF TGTGCCAGCTTGGGGGTGGGTCCTACCTACGAGCAGTACTTC NA TRBJ2-7 TRBV6-5 NA
CASSRSGRGTQYF TGTGCCAGTAGTCGGTCAGGAAGGGGGACCCAGTACTTC NA TRBJ2-5 TRBV19 NA
CASSAPNNYGYTF TGTGCCAGCAGCGCCCCCAATAACTATGGCTACACCTTC NA TRBJ1-2 TRBV9 NA